The 24 T cell receptor beta chains reported below all come from one sample, sequenced in a study of blood T cell repertoires in COVID-19. Generated by immunoSEQ multiplex PCR, the TCRdb table keeps only in-frame clones and is missing some. Of about 270,000 clones in the sample, approximately 90% were seen once. The specimen was PBMCs or T cells enriched from blood (not recorded which). The receptors shown here come from a woman in her twenties or thirties with acute COVID-19.

V gene TRBV6-5 combines with J gene TRBJ1-2; 9 bases agree with TRBD1. This CDR3 has 14 residues. The V gene's germline CDR1 is MNHEY and CDR2 SVGAGI. J was trimmed by 3 bases and V by 6 bases; bases with no gene match: 5. The CDR3 nucleotides are TGTGCCAGCAGCCGAAGACAGGGGGACTATGGCTACACCTTC. Translated: CASSRRQGDYGYTF.

This chain uses TRBV10-3 with TRBJ2-1; 9 bases match TRBD2. J was trimmed by 5 bases and V by 5 bases; bases with no gene match: 7. This CDR3 comprises 15 residues. Germline V lookup: CDR1 ENHRY, CDR2 SYGVKD. CDR3 nucleotide sequence: TGTGCCATCAGTATGCGGGAGGGCCGTAACAATGAGCAGTTCTTC. Protein product: CAISMREGRNNEQFF.

The rearrangement links TRBV19 to TRBJ2-1; TRBD2 aligns across 8 bases. CDR1 is LNHDA, CDR2 SQIVND, per germline (reference sequence). The CDR3 loop spans 16 amino acids. Trimming cost V 6 bases and J 7 bases; bases outside gene matches: 14. The CDR3 region is CASSGGSGRGMNEQFF. CDR3 DNA: TGTGCCAGTAGCGGGGGAAGCGGGAGAGGAATGAATGAGCAGTTCTTC.

This clone was recorded once. The V gene is TRBV9, the J gene TRBJ1-4, with 7 bases fitting TRBD1. The CDR3 has 17 residues. The germline gives CDR1 SGDLS, CDR2 YYNGEE. The trim removed 4 bases at V and 4 bases at J, leaving 13 bases unmatched. The CDR3: CASSPGTAILNNEKLFF. In DNA, the CDR3 is TGTGCCAGCAGCCCCGGGACAGCAATTCTTAATAATGAAAAACTGTTTTTT.

The chain uses TRBV10-3 and TRBJ2-1; 10 nucleotides align to TRBD2. The V and J ends lost 9 bases and 7 bases, in that order; junction bases with no gene match: 9. The CDR3 spans 14 residues. From germline, CDR1 is ENHRY and CDR2 SYGVKD. In DNA form, the CDR3 reads TGTGCCATACGCCTAGCGGGAGAGTGGAATGAGCAGTTCTTC. This sequence encodes CAIRLAGEWNEQFF.

V gene TRBV4-1 combines with J gene TRBJ2-3, with a tentative D call TRBD2 (6 bases). This CDR3 comprises 17 residues. CDR1 and CDR2 (germline): MGHRA, YSYEKL. Between the trimmed V and J ends, which lost 4 bases and 4 bases, there was a span of 21 bases. CDR3 loop: CASSPSAIREWADTQYF. The CDR3 DNA is TGCGCCAGCAGCCCCTCGGCGATACGGGAGTGGGCAGATACGCAGTATTTT.

V gene TRBV11-1 combines with J gene TRBJ2-2; D ambiguous. Germline-derived CDR1 and CDR2 are SGHAT and FQDESV (reference sequence). Trimming took off 5 bases at V and 1 base at J, with 8 bases between the two ends. The length of the CDR3 is 14 residues. The CDR3 DNA is TGTGCCAGCAGCCTCTACGGGAACACCGGGGAGCTGTTTTTT. This codes for CASSLYGNTGELFF. The full variable domain, its missing parts supplied by reference TRBV11-1 and TRBJ2-2, is EAEVAQSPRYKITEKSQAVAFWCDPISGHATLYWYRQILGQGPELLVQFQDESVVDDSQLPKDRFSAERLKGVDSTLKIQPAELGDSAMYLCASSLYGNTGELFFGEGSRLTVL.

The chain employs TRBV18 and TRBJ2-7; D is unclear. Germline V gives CDR1 KGHSH, CDR2 LQKENI. V dropped 0 bases and J dropped 2 bases, with 5 bases sitting between them. The CDR3 totals 13 residues. CDR3 region: CASSPPSAYEQYF. The CDR3 nucleotides are TGTGCCAGCTCACCACCTTCAGCCTACGAGCAGTACTTC.

This clone turned up a few times. The sample carries other DNA sequences with the same CDR3. The chain combines TRBV24-1 with TRBJ1-5; TRBD1 matches at 9 bases. The CDR3 runs 15 residues. V trimming: 4 bases; J trimming: 6 bases; junction bases outside the gene matches: 6. Germline V gene sequence: CDR1 KGHDR, CDR2 SFDVKD. In DNA, the CDR3 is TGTGCCACCAGTGAAACGACAGGGGGGCTTCAGCCCCAGCATTTT. Its translation: CATSETTGGLQPQHF.

Of note for this clone: A read error may produce the germline difference seen at one junction end. The chain has TRBV19 and TRBJ2-4, with 9 bases identical to TRBD2. This CDR3 comprises 15 residues. Germline CDR1 reads LNHDA; CDR2 reads SQIVND (reference sequence). The CDR3 sequence is CASSLVSGRGNTQYF. CDR3 sequence (DNA): TGTGCCAGTAGTTTGGTTAGCGGGAGAGGTAACACTCAGTACTTC.

This chain links TRBV4-1 with TRBJ1-5; 7 positions agree with TRBD1. V dropped 2 bases and J dropped 0; count of bases not matched to a gene: 1. The CDR3 has 15 residues. Germline-derived CDR1 and CDR2 are MGHRA and YSYEKL. Here the CDR3 reads CASSQSGGSNQPQHF. For the CDR3, the DNA is TGCGCCAGCAGCCAATCAGGGGGTAGCAATCAGCCCCAGCATTTT.

The chain carries TRBV25-1 and TRBJ1-4; no clear D gene. The V gene lost 1 base and the J gene lost 3 bases, with 9 bases spanning the gap. The CDR3 is 15 residues long. Per the germline V gene, CDR1 is MGHDK and CDR2 is SYGVNS. The CDR3 sequence is CASSESVVANEKLFF. Here the CDR3 DNA reads TGTGCCAGCAGTGAATCGGTGGTTGCTAATGAAAAACTGTTTTTT.

In DNA, the CDR3 is TGTGCCTGGAGTCCCCGGACAGGGGGTGGCAATCAGCCCCAGCATTTT. It yields the protein CAWSPRTGGGNQPQHF. The chain combines TRBV30 with TRBJ1-5; 10 bases align to TRBD1. Germline loops: CDR1 GTSNPN, CDR2 SVGIG (reference sequence). CDR3 length equals 16 residues. V gave up 2 bases and J gave up 2 bases; unmatched junction bases: 6.

In this sample, this clone turned up once. The chain is built from TRBV7-3 and TRBJ2-7, with 7 bases lining up with TRBD1. Per the germline V gene, CDR1 is SGHTA and CDR2 is FQGTGA. There are 13 residues in the CDR3. J was trimmed by 2 bases and V by 4 bases; bases with no gene match: 2. CDR3 coding DNA: TGTGCCAGCAGCTGGGACAGCACCTACGAGCAGTACTTC. Translation: CASSWDSTYEQYF.

This rearrangement joins TRBV15 to TRBJ1-2, with 8 bases fitting TRBD1. Germline V gene data show CDR1 as LNHNV and CDR2 as YYDKDF (reference sequence). The junction had 19 bases not matched to a gene; V was cut back by 0 bases and J by 7 bases. The CDR3 is 19 amino acids. The CDR3 nucleotides are TGTGCCACCAGCAGAGATTTACCTGGACAGGGTTCGTACTCTGGTGGCTACACCTTC. Translation: CATSRDLPGQGSYSGGYTF.

This clone was observed a few times. The genes are TRBV7-2 and TRBJ2-3, with D possibly being TRBD1 (6 bases). V lost 1 base and J 4 bases, leaving 15 bases between the germline ends. Germline-derived CDR1 and CDR2 are SGHTA and FQGNSA. The CDR3 runs to 16 residues. DNA of the CDR3: TGTGCCAGCAGCTTAGGCTTCGGGACATCTTCAGATACGCAGTATTTT. It codes for CASSLGFGTSSDTQYF.

The chain links TRBV11-3 to TRBJ2-2; possibly TRBD1 for D (5 bases). The CDR3 consists of 16 residues. Germline lookup yields CDR1 SGHNT and CDR2 YENEEA. Trimming cost V 4 bases and J 7 bases, with 19 bases left between them. The CDR3 DNA sequence: TGTGCCAGCAGCTCTTCCAGGGTCGGTCGGAACGGGGAGCTGTTTTTT. Its translation: CASSSSRVGRNGELFF.

This sequence joins TRBV7-9 and TRBJ2-7; no clear D gene. The CDR3 has 13 residues. CDR1 SEHNR and CDR2 FQNEAQ come from the germline V gene (reference sequence). V lost 4 bases and J 5 bases, leaving 12 bases between the germline ends. This chain's CDR3 is CASSSDTVDEQYF. CDR3 DNA sequence: TGTGCCAGCAGCTCCGACACAGTGGACGAGCAGTACTTC.

The gene calls are TRBV6-5 and TRBJ2-1, with TRBD1 matching over 8 bases. The V segment lost 2 bases and the J segment 3 bases; nucleotides outside the gene matches: 6. The CDR3 has 16 residues. Germline assignment: CDR1 MNHEY and CDR2 SVGAGI. CDR3 loop: CASSYHGQGGYNEQFF. CDR3 sequence (DNA): TGTGCCAGCAGTTACCACGGACAGGGAGGCTACAATGAGCAGTTCTTC.

The rearrangement joins TRBV30 to TRBJ2-7, with a weak D call TRBD2 (5 bases). The V end was cut by 8 bases, the J end by 7 bases, with 18 bases between. The CDR3 loop spans 12 amino acids. The germline V gene encodes CDR1 GTSNPN and CDR2 SVGIG (reference sequence). Here the CDR3 reads CARSQDSGEQYF. The CDR3 DNA sequence: TGTGCCCGATCCCAGGATTCGGGGGAGCAGTACTTC.

The chain joins TRBV28 to TRBJ2-7; D is perhaps TRBD1 (5 bases). CDR3 length equals 15 residues. Germline values: CDR1 MDHEN, CDR2 SYDVKM. V was trimmed by 2 bases and J by 7 bases, leaving 18 bases between them. CDR3 in amino acids: CASSLNPPRVREQYF. CDR3 nucleotides: TGTGCCAGCAGTTTAAACCCCCCCAGGGTTCGGGAGCAGTACTTC.

The chain links TRBV6-5 to TRBJ1-5; possibly TRBD1 for D (6 bases). Germline V gene data show CDR1 as MNHEY and CDR2 as SVGAGI. The CDR3 spans 16 residues. V lost 2 bases, J lost 1 base, and 12 bases lay in between. The CDR3, as DNA: TGTGCCAGCAGTTACCAAGGGACATCAAGCAATCAGCCCCAGCATTTT. This sequence encodes CASSYQGTSSNQPQHF.

The CDR3 spells CSVESGLEAFF. As DNA, the CDR3 is TGCAGCGTTGAATCTGGGCTGGAAGCTTTCTTT. The chain uses TRBV29-1 and TRBJ1-1, with D unclear. Germline V gene sequence: CDR1 SQVTM, CDR2 ANQGSEA. The CDR3 has 11 amino acids. Trimming pared 2 bases from V and 8 bases from J, leaving 9 bases between.

The chain links TRBV30 to TRBJ2-5; D is possibly TRBD2 (5 bases). Germline V lookup: CDR1 GTSNPN, CDR2 SVGIG (reference sequence). V lost 4 bases and J lost 4, with 16 bases in between. CDR3 length equals 14 residues. CDR3 sequence (DNA): TGTGCCTGGATGAGGGTCGGTTCTAGAGAGACCCAGTACTTC. Translated, it gives CAWMRVGSRETQYF.